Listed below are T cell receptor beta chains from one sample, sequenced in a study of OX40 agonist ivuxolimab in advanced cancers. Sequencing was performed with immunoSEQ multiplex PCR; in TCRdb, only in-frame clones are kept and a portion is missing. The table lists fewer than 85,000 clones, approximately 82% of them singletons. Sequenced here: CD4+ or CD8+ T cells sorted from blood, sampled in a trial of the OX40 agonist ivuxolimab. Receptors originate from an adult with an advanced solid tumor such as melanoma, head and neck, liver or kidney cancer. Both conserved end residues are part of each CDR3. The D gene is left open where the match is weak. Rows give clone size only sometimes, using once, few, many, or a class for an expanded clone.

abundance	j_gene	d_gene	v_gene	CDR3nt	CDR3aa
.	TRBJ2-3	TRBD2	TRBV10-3	TGTGCCATCAGAGCTAGCGGGAGGGCCTCTACCACAGATACGCAGTATTTT	CAIRASGRASTTDTQYF
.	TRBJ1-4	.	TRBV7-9	TGTGCCGTTCCGCGGGGCGAGGGGTCTTATAATGAAAAACTGTTTTTT	CAVPRGEGSYNEKLFF
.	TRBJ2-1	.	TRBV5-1	TGCGCCAGCAGCTCGGGGGACACCTCCTACAATGAGCAGTTCTTC	CASSSGDTSYNEQFF
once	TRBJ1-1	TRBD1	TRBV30	TGTGCCTGGAACACCATCAGGGGGCAGACTGAAGCTTTCTTT	CAWNTIRGQTEAFF
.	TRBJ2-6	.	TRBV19	TGTGCCAGTAGTATCGCTACACTCCCTGGGGCCAACGTCCTGACTTTC	CASSIATLPGANVLTF
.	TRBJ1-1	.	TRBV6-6	TGTGCCAGCAGTCGCGGATTGAACACTGAAGCTTTCTTT	CASSRGLNTEAFF
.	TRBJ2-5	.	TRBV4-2	TGTGCCAGCAGCCAAGGGGCCGGGGACCGCCGAGAGACCCAGTACTTC	CASSQGAGDRRETQYF
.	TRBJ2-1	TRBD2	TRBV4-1	TGCGCCAGCAGCCCGACGGGACTAGCGGGAGAAAATGAGCAGTTCTTC	CASSPTGLAGENEQFF
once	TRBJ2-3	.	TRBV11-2	TGTGCCAGCAGCTTAGGCCGGCCTCCTAGCACAGATACGCAGTATTTT	CASSLGRPPSTDTQYF
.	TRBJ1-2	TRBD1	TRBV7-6	TGTGCCAGCAGCCCGGGACAGGGAAGACGCTACACCTTC	CASSPGQGRRYTF
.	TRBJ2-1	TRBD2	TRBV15	TGTGCCACCAGCAGAAACTTAGCGGGAGGTTTTAATGAGCAGTTCTTC	CATSRNLAGGFNEQFF
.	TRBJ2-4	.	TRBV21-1	TGTGCCAGCAGCAATTTCCCCCAGGCGGGAGTCTCCAACATTCAGTACTTC	CASSNFPQAGVSNIQYF
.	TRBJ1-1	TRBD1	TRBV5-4	TGTGCCAGCAGCGGGTGGACAGGGAACACTGAAGCTTTCTTT	CASSGWTGNTEAFF
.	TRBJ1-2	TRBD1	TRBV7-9	TGTGCCAGCAGCTCCACAAGACAGGGAATCAACTATGGCTACACCTTC	CASSSTRQGINYGYTF
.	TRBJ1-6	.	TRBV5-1	TGCGCCAGCAGCTTGGGGGGCGAGGGAGCCCTCCACTTT	CASSLGGEGALHF
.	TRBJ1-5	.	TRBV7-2	TGTGCCAGCAGCTTAGAAGTGGGGCGTCTCAATCAGCCCCAGCATTTT	CASSLEVGRLNQPQHF
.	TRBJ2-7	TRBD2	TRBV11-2	TGTGCCAGCAGCCGGATAGCAGCGGGAGGTGAGCAGTACTTC	CASSRIAAGGEQYF
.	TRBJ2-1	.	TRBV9	TGTGCCAGCAGCGTGGGGGACTACAATGAGCAGTTCTTC	CASSVGDYNEQFF
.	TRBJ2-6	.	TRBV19	TGTGCCAGTAGTATGGGGTCTGGGGCCAACGTCCTGACTTTC	CASSMGSGANVLTF
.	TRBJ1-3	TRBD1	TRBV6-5	TGTGCCAGCACCAGGGGGGGATCGGGGAACACCATATATTTT	CASTRGGSGNTIYF
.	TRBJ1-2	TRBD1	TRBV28	TGTGCCAGCAGTTTTCTGACAGGGGGTAACTATGGCTACACCTTC	CASSFLTGGNYGYTF
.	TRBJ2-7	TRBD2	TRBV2	TGTGCCAGCAGACGGGGAGTAGCGGGGGGCGAGCAGTACTTC	CASRRGVAGGEQYF
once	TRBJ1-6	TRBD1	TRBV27	TGTGCCAGCAGTTTAACTACAGGGGGCTCAGGTTCACCCCTCCACTTT	CASSLTTGGSGSPLHF
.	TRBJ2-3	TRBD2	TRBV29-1	TGCAGCGTTGAGGCTAGCGGGGTAGATACGCAGTATTTT	CSVEASGVDTQYF
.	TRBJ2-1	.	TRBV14	TGTGCCAGCAGCCACCTGGACTCCGGAGTCGGCAATGAGCAGTTCTTC	CASSHLDSGVGNEQFF
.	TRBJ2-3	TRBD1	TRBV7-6	TGTGCCAGCAGCTTAGCGCCACAGGGGTTTGCAGATACGCAGTATTTT	CASSLAPQGFADTQYF
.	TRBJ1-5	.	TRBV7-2	TGTGCCAGCAGCTCGGGGGGGCGATACAATCAGCCCCAGCATTTT	CASSSGGRYNQPQHF
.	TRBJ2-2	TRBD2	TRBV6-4	TGTGCCAGCAGCCTAGCGGGACTTCCGAACACCGGGGAGCTGTTTTTT	CASSLAGLPNTGELFF
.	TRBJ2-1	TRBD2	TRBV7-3	TGTGCCAGCAGCTTCACTAGCGCGAATGAGCAGTTCTTC	CASSFTSANEQFF
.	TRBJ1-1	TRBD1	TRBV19	TGTGCCAGTAGTAGCACAGGGGGAGAAGCTTTCTTT	CASSSTGGEAFF
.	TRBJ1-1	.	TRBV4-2	TGTGCCAGCAGCCCCGGGTCCCTAATCCTGTGGACTGAAGCTTTCTTT	CASSPGSLILWTEAFF
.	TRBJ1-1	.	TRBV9	TGTGCCAGCAGCCTCACAGGGACTGAAGCTTTCTTT	CASSLTGTEAFF
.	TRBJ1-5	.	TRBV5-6	TGTGCCAGCAGCTCCGGGACGTACAATCAGCCCCAGCATTTT	CASSSGTYNQPQHF
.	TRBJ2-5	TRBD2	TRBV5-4	TGTGCCAGCAGCTTACTAGCGGGTTCCCAAGAGACCCAGTACTTC	CASSLLAGSQETQYF
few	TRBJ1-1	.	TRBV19	TGTGCCAGTAGTATGGGTATGACAGTGAACACTGAAGCTTTCTTT	CASSMGMTVNTEAFF
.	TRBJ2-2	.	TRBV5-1	TGCGCCAGCAGCTTGGACAAGAACACCGGGGAGCTGTTTTTT	CASSLDKNTGELFF
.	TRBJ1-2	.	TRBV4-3	TGCGCCAGCAGCGAAGAGACTGGACTTTATGGCTACACCTTC	CASSEETGLYGYTF
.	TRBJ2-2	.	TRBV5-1	TGCGCCAGCAGCTTGGGTGACACAGCCACAGACACCGGGGAGCTGTTTTTT	CASSLGDTATDTGELFF
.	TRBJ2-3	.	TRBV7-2	TGTGCCAGCCCCACCCGCCCCGGCACAGATACGCAGTATTTT	CASPTRPGTDTQYF
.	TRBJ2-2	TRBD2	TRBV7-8	TGTGCCAGCAGCCAACCCCGGGACTACCTAAACACCGGGGAGCTGTTTTTT	CASSQPRDYLNTGELFF
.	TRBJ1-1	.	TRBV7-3	TGTGCCAGCAGCTCAGGAGGGACGGGAAAAGCTTTCTTT	CASSSGGTGKAFF
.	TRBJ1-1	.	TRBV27	TGTGCCAGCAGTTTCTCCTGGGGAAACACTGAAGCTTTCTTT	CASSFSWGNTEAFF
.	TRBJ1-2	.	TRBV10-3	TGTGCCATCAGCCTATCGGACAGAGACTATGGCTACACCTTC	CAISLSDRDYGYTF
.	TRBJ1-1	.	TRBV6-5	TGTGCCAGCAGTTACCGCGGGGACACTGAAGCTTTCTTT	CASSYRGDTEAFF
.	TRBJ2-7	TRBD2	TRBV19	TGTGCCAGTAGTGGGACTAGCGGGAGCCGAAGCTCCTACGAGCAGTACTTC	CASSGTSGSRSSYEQYF